This TCR beta chain was captured by sequencing in a study of blood T cell repertoires in COVID-19. Study-level information: T cells, B-cell-depleted T cells, or PBMCs supplied cDNA or gDNA.

The V gene's germline CDR1 is LGHNA and CDR2 YSLEER. Trimming cost V 0 bases and J 0 bases, with 11 bases left between them. The CDR3 spans 16 residues. As handled by the study authors: By means of reference gene primer amplification, nucleated cell counts were estimated. Using immunoSEQ multiplex PCR, the repertoire was profiled, and TCRdb retains in-frame clones only, with some absent. That table is the source of V, J and clone size, and D and trimming were worked out from the DNA. The sample yields 180,000 or so clones, around 87% seen once. Sequenced material: peripheral blood. The chain links TRBV4-3 to TRBJ1-2, with a weak D call TRBD1 (6 bases). This clonotype originated in a man in his forties with active or convalescent COVID-19. The CDR3 DNA reads TGCGCCAGCAGCCAAGATGTGCAGGGGTCTAACTATGGCTACACCTTC. Protein product: CASSQDVQGSNYGYTF.